Each of the 27 T cell receptor beta chains below was sequenced from the same sample in a study of T-cell memory formation after mild COVID-19 (dated by TCRdb to the early 2020s). The library was made by 5' RACE. TCRdb shows the sequencer as Illumina NovaSeq 6000. In-frame beta chains were kept once TCRdb had trimmed the public reads at Q25 with fastp and called clones with MiXCR. Merged by CDR3 protein, the rows form single entries marked with the most common genes and DNA. The sample has fewer than 200,000 distinct CDR3 sequences on record, about 20% of them singletons. Together, the top ten hold under 25% of the sample. Source material: PBMCs or a T cell subset sorted from them (not recorded which). The receptors derive from an adult woman who had mild COVID-19 (a few samples of this study predate the infection). The sample titles of this study are shuffled in the database, so cell type and time point are left out; the donor was told from shared clones.

This clonotype showed up just a few times. The rearrangement uses TRBV4-3 and TRBJ2-3, with TRBD2 as a possible D gene (6 bases). V was trimmed by 4 bases and J by 4 bases, leaving 27 bases between them. The CDR3 length is 19 residues. The germline V gene encodes CDR1 LGHNA and CDR2 YSLEER. CDR3 residues: CASSLSWRTNRVGPDTQYF. CDR3 nucleotides: TGCGCCAGCAGCCTCTCGTGGCGGACTAATCGCGTTGGGCCAGATACGCAGTATTTT.

This clonotype was detected only a few times. This chain links TRBV12-3 or TRBV12-4 with TRBJ2-1, with 9 bases fitting TRBD2. Trimming at V came to 0 bases and at J to 3 bases, leaving 0 bases not matched to a gene. This CDR3 region has 15 residues. This CDR3 is CASSLAAGGYNEQFF. The CDR3 DNA follows: TGTGCCAGCAGTTTAGCAGCGGGAGGCTACAATGAGCAGTTCTTC.

The chain has TRBV9 and TRBJ2-1; 11 positions agree with TRBD2. Germline V lookup: CDR1 SGDLS, CDR2 YYNGEE. The CDR3 consists of 19 residues. J was trimmed by 8 bases and V by 4 bases; bases with no gene match: 20. The CDR3 here is CASSPTGGADSGRAYEQFF. The CDR3 coding sequence is TGTGCCAGCAGCCCCACAGGGGGCGCCGATAGCGGGAGGGCTTATGAGCAGTTCTTC.

The rearrangement links TRBV7-9 to TRBJ2-1, with TRBD2 identical over 10 bases. The CDR3 is 15 amino acids. Germline CDR1 is SEHNR and CDR2 is FQNEAQ (reference sequence). Trimming removed 5 bases from V and 5 bases from J; junction bases left unmatched: 6. Here the CDR3 DNA reads TGTGCCAGCAGCCGAGGACTAGCGGTTGACAATGAGCAGTTCTTC. It translates to CASSRGLAVDNEQFF.

This clonotype appeared a few times. This rearrangement joins TRBV13 to TRBJ2-7; no reliable D call. Germline V gene sequence: CDR1 PRHDT, CDR2 FYEKMQ (reference sequence). Trimming pared 6 bases from V and 0 bases from J, leaving 15 bases between. This CDR3 contains 15 residues. The CDR3, as DNA: TGTGCCAGCAGTTCCCGACTTTCCTACTCCTACGAGCAGTACTTC. Protein: CASSSRLSYSYEQYF.

The chain couples TRBV30 to TRBJ1-2; D not resolved. CDR1 and CDR2 (germline): GTSNPN, SVGIG (reference sequence). The CDR3 extends over 13 amino acids. V was shortened by 0 bases and J by 6 bases, with 11 bases between the two germline ends. The CDR3 protein is CAWSVHPGNGYTF. The CDR3 DNA follows: TGTGCCTGGAGTGTACACCCGGGAAATGGCTACACCTTC.

The chain carries TRBV7-9 and TRBJ1-1; D is ambiguous. Germline V gene data show CDR1 as SEHNR and CDR2 as FQNEAQ (reference sequence). The CDR3 runs to 13 residues. With 7 bases removed from V and 1 base from J, the gap between germline ends came to 10 bases. CDR3 loop: CASTSTENTEAFF. The CDR3 DNA reads TGTGCCAGCACCTCAACGGAGAACACTGAAGCTTTCTTT.

The genes are TRBV20-1 and TRBJ2-3, with 8 bases fitting TRBD1. The germline V gene encodes CDR1 DFQATT and CDR2 SNEGSKA (reference sequence). The J segment lost 2 bases and the V segment lost 6 bases, leaving 4 bases of the junction unmatched. There are 13 residues in the CDR3. The CDR3 spells CSAETGVTDTQYF. For the CDR3, the DNA is TGCAGTGCCGAGACAGGGGTCACAGATACGCAGTATTTT.

The chain combines TRBV20-1 with TRBJ1-5; TRBD1 matches 10 bases. CDR1 DFQATT and CDR2 SNEGSKA come from the germline V gene (reference sequence). V was clipped by 1 base and J by 0 bases; unmatched bases: 12. The CDR3 runs 19 residues. CDR3 amino acids: CSARAYRDRGKSSNQPQHF. In DNA form, the CDR3 reads TGCAGTGCTAGAGCCTACCGGGACAGGGGAAAGAGTAGCAATCAGCCCCAGCATTTT.

This clonotype occurred a few times. J is TRBJ1-2 and V is TRBV28; 8 nucleotides match TRBD1. V shed 6 bases and J 4 bases; nucleotides not matched to a gene: 7. The CDR3 contains 14 residues. The V gene's germline CDR1 is MDHEN and CDR2 SYDVKM. The CDR3 DNA sequence: TGTGCCAGCAGGACGCAGGGGGCTTTCTATGGCTACACCTTC. Protein: CASRTQGAFYGYTF.

This clonotype has more than one count but fewer than ten. The chain combines TRBV7-9 with TRBJ2-1; no clear D gene. This CDR3 contains 12 residues. The V end was cut by 1 base, the J end by 5 bases, with 3 bases between. CDR1 is SEHNR and CDR2 is FQNEAQ in the germline V gene (reference sequence). The chain's CDR3 is CASSLEDNEQFF. CDR3 DNA: TGTGCCAGCAGCTTAGAAGACAATGAGCAGTTCTTC.

The chain carries TRBV12-3 or TRBV12-4 and TRBJ1-2; 7 positions agree with TRBD1. The CDR3 spans 17 residues. V shed 3 bases and J 5 bases; nucleotides not matched to a gene: 15. CDR3 residues: CASSFFEPPQGVYGYTF. The DNA for the CDR3 is TGTGCCAGCAGTTTTTTCGAACCTCCTCAGGGGGTATATGGCTACACCTTC.

V is TRBV5-1 and J is TRBJ2-7; 7 nucleotides agree with TRBD1. The germline CDR1 and CDR2 sequences are SGHRS and YFSETQ. The CDR3 runs to 13 residues. J was trimmed by 2 bases and V by 4 bases; bases with no gene match: 3. CDR3 DNA sequence: TGCGCCAGCAGCATGGGGACAGCCTACGAGCAGTACTTC. This sequence encodes CASSMGTAYEQYF.

The chain is built from TRBV6-5 and TRBJ1-5; 7 bases map to TRBD1. With 5 bases clipped from V and 3 bases from J, the junction kept 13 bases outside the gene matches. CDR1 MNHEY and CDR2 SVGAGI come from the germline V gene. The CDR3 totals 17 residues. Here the CDR3 DNA reads TGTGCCAGCAGTCCCTATGCAGGGGGGGCCACCAATCAGCCCCAGCATTTT. It encodes CASSPYAGGATNQPQHF.

This clonotype was found many times. This rearrangement joins TRBV29-1 to TRBJ1-1, with a possible D match to TRBD1 (5 bases). Deletions cut 6 bases from V and 1 base from J, with 12 bases between. Germline-derived CDR1 and CDR2 are SQVTM and ANQGSEA. CDR3 length equals 13 residues. DNA for the CDR3: TGCAGCGTCTCCCCTACAGGGAACACTGAAGCTTTCTTT. Translated, it gives CSVSPTGNTEAFF.

This clonotype was counted between two and nine times. The J gene is TRBJ2-5, the V gene TRBV7-9; weak D call: TRBD2 (5 bases). CDR1 and CDR2 (germline): SEHNR, FQNEAQ (reference sequence). V was clipped by 2 bases and J by 5 bases, with 12 bases between them. The CDR3 is 14 residues long. The CDR3 DNA is TGTGCCAGCAGCTTATCCGCAACGGGGGAGACCCAGTACTTC. Translating gives CASSLSATGETQYF.

The V and J genes are TRBV11-2 and TRBJ2-1; 13 bases fit TRBD2. This CDR3 region has 15 residues. Germline V gene sequence: CDR1 SGHAT, CDR2 FQNNGV. Trimming at V came to 5 bases and at J to 6 bases, leaving 4 bases not matched to a gene. In DNA, the CDR3 is TGTGCCAGCAGCCCTACTAGCGGGGGGGCCAATGAGCAGTTCTTC. This translates into CASSPTSGGANEQFF.

The chain links TRBV27 to TRBJ2-1, with D tentatively TRBD2 (6 bases). The CDR3 sequence is 16 residues long. V lost 0 bases and J lost 5, with 14 bases in between. Germline V gene lookup returns CDR1 MNHEY and CDR2 SMNVEV (reference sequence). The CDR3 DNA sequence: TGTGCCAGCAGTTTATCCTTTCGACTAGTCAACAATGAGCAGTTCTTC. It specifies CASSLSFRLVNNEQFF.

Only a few counts were recorded for this clonotype. The V call is TRBV4-3, the J call TRBJ2-7; 7 bases are shared with TRBD2. The germline CDR1 and CDR2 sequences are LGHNA and YSLEER. Trimming removed 0 bases from V and 7 bases from J; junction bases left unmatched: 9. There are 15 residues in the CDR3. CDR3 DNA sequence: TGCGCCAGCAGCCAAGAACGCGGGAGAGTCTTAGAGCAGTACTTC. Protein sequence: CASSQERGRVLEQYF.

This clonotype was picked up a small number of times. The chain has TRBV20-1 and TRBJ2-7; D is perhaps TRBD2 (6 bases). Trimming took 2 bases from V and 2 from J, leaving 13 bases between them. Germline assignment: CDR1 DFQATT and CDR2 SNEGSKA (reference sequence). CDR3 size: 14 residues. This CDR3 reads CSARTGRGTYEQYF. DNA of the CDR3: TGCAGTGCTAGAACCGGTCGGGGGACCTACGAGCAGTACTTC.

This clonotype was seen a handful of times. V and J are TRBV6-5 and TRBJ2-3; TRBD2 agrees at 10 bases. This CDR3 has 15 residues. Germline V gives CDR1 MNHEY, CDR2 SVGAGI. V dropped 2 bases and J dropped 7; count of bases not matched to a gene: 6. The CDR3 sequence: CASSYATSGINTQYF. The CDR3 DNA follows: TGTGCCAGCAGTTACGCCACTAGCGGGATCAATACGCAGTATTTT.

This rearrangement joins TRBV23-1 to TRBJ2-6; D remains unclear. TRBV23-1 counts as an open reading frame of uncertain function. The CDR3 contains 13 residues. The V end was cut by 4 bases, the J end by 2 bases, with 3 bases between. In DNA form, the CDR3 reads TGCGCCAGCAGTCGCACTGGGGCCAACGTCCTGACTTTC. The encoded protein is CASSRTGANVLTF.

On this clonotype itself: Here the CDR3 omits its conserved ending phenylalanine or tryptophan, so a read error is the likely source. The limits of the CDR3 on the DNA are not certain, so only TCRdb's listed CDR3 is given. This CDR3 is CASSPPAYSPLV. The chain recombines TRBV7-9 with TRBJ1-3; the DNA was not used to check the table's D call, TRBD1. The CDR3 is made up of 12 amino acids, end residues included. The V gene's germline CDR1 is SEHNR and CDR2 FQNEAQ (reference sequence).

This clonotype was counted a few times. The CDR3 reads CASRIPGDRDKNIQYF. The CDR3 bases are TGTGCCAGCAGGATTCCCGGGGACAGGGACAAAAACATTCAGTACTTC. This sequence joins TRBV25-1 and TRBJ2-4, with 9 bases aligning to TRBD1. This CDR3 is built from 16 residues. From germline, CDR1 is MGHDK and CDR2 SYGVNS. Unmatched junction bases numbered 9, after V lost 6 bases and J lost 3 bases.

The rearrangement joins TRBV4-1 to TRBJ1-2, with a possible D match to TRBD1 (5 bases). Germline V gene sequence: CDR1 MGHRA, CDR2 YSYEKL. The CDR3 runs to 14 residues. The germline V and J ends were trimmed by 5 bases and 5 bases, with 15 bases remaining between them. CDR3 DNA sequence: TGCGCCAGCAGCGAGGACAATAAGGGATATGGCTACACCTTC. Protein: CASSEDNKGYGYTF.

The table lists this clonotype with many counts. V is TRBV9 and J is TRBJ2-2, with D unclear. Germline-derived CDR1 and CDR2 are SGDLS and YYNGEE. The ends were cut back, 4 bases at V and 2 bases at J, with 24 bases in the middle. The CDR3 has 19 residues. DNA of the CDR3: TGTGCCAGCAGCCCACGTTTAACGCAGTGGACGGCTAACACCGGGGAGCTGTTTTTT. Its translation: CASSPRLTQWTANTGELFF.

This chain links TRBV10-2 with TRBJ2-5, with D tentatively TRBD2 (6 bases). Germline CDR1 and CDR2: WSHSY and SAAADI. Trimming removed 2 bases at V and 0 bases at J, with 16 bases between. CDR3 size: 17 residues. This CDR3 is CASSEGSGWGDQETQYF. CDR3 DNA sequence: TGCGCCAGCAGTGAGGGGTCCGGATGGGGGGACCAAGAGACCCAGTACTTC.